One sample yielded the 5 T cell receptor beta chains listed below, sequenced in a study of blood T cell repertoires in COVID-19 (TCRdb year 2020). Libraries were constructed by the immunoSEQ multiplex PCR assay. This immuneACCESS table, as held by TCRdb, lists in-frame sequences with V and J called but not all clones. Of the missing ones, under half trace to an unresolved V gene in checked studies; the others have no known cause. Present in this sample are roughly 180,000 clones, around 88% of which were seen just once. 7.5% to 10% of the sample lies in the top ten. The source material was PBMCs or T cells enriched from blood (not recorded which). The receptors were sampled from a woman in her 30s who had recovered from COVID-19.

The chain recombines TRBV2 with TRBJ1-2; D is possibly TRBD1 (5 bases). Trimming stripped 4 bases from V and 1 base from J, with 10 bases between. CDR1 is SNHLY, CDR2 FYNNEI, per germline. The CDR3 contains 14 residues. CDR3: CASSVQGFNYGYTF. CDR3 nucleotide sequence: TGTGCCAGCAGTGTCCAGGGCTTTAACTATGGCTACACCTTC.

The chain is built from TRBV7-2 and TRBJ1-2; 7 nucleotides match TRBD1. Looked up from germline, CDR1 is SGHTA and CDR2 is FQGNSA. V lost 2 bases and J lost 4; bases outside the gene matches: 1. The length of the CDR3 is 13 residues. The DNA of the CDR3 is TGTGCCAGCAGCTTACGACAGGGCTATGGCTACACCTTC. It codes for CASSLRQGYGYTF.

This sequence joins TRBV28 and TRBJ1-2; 9 bases agree with TRBD1. CDR1 and CDR2 from the germline V gene are MDHEN and SYDVKM. J lost 6 bases, V lost 6 bases, and 14 bases had no gene match. The CDR3 has 16 residues. The CDR3 loop reads CASSLRDRVGPNGYTF. Here the CDR3 DNA reads TGTGCCAGCAGCCTCCGGGACAGGGTTGGGCCCAATGGCTACACCTTC.

This chain uses TRBV5-5 with TRBJ2-1, with D perhaps matching TRBD2 (5 bases). The V end lost 4 bases, the J end lost 8 bases, and 16 bases lay between the germline ends. This CDR3 has 14 amino acids. Germline lookup yields CDR1 SGHKS and CDR2 YYEKEE (reference sequence). The CDR3, as DNA: TGTGCCAGCAGCCCCGACCCCCAGAGGGATGAGCAGTTCTTC. It translates to CASSPDPQRDEQFF.

The chain couples TRBV18 to TRBJ2-1; TRBD1 might be the D (5 bases). The V gene's germline CDR1 is KGHSH and CDR2 LQKENI. With 1 base removed from V and 2 bases from J, the gap between germline ends came to 12 bases. CDR3 size: 16 residues. CDR3 region: CASSPQTVPPYNEQFF. The CDR3 coding sequence is TGTGCCAGCTCACCACAGACAGTTCCTCCCTACAATGAGCAGTTCTTC.